The 9 T cell receptor beta chains in this list originate from one sample, sequenced in a study of blood T cell repertoires in COVID-19. The data were produced by immunoSEQ multiplex PCR, yet TCRdb's version contains in-frame clones alone and is incomplete. Found here are about 250,000 clones, around 91% of them singletons; the top ten hold around 2.3%. Sample: peripheral blood. All receptors derive from a woman in her sixties with COVID-19, enrolled during active disease.

The rearrangement joins TRBV24-1 to TRBJ2-5; 11 bases map to TRBD2. Trimming cost V 3 bases and J 4 bases; bases outside gene matches: 3. Germline CDR1 and CDR2: KGHDR and SFDVKD. This CDR3 is 15 amino acids long. The chain's CDR3 is CATSDVAGGRETQYF. The CDR3 DNA sequence: TGTGCCACCAGTGATGTAGCGGGGGGGCGAGAGACCCAGTACTTC.

CDR3 loop: CASSYRGPAPYRYEQYF. CDR3 bases: TGTGCCAGCAGTTACCGGGGTCCGGCTCCCTACCGCTACGAGCAGTACTTC. V and J are TRBV6-2 or TRBV6-3 and TRBJ2-7; TRBD2 is a possible D gene (5 bases). Germline lookup yields CDR1 MNHEY and CDR2 SVGEGT. This CDR3 region has 17 residues. V shed 2 bases and J shed 3 bases, with 20 bases lying between them.

The chain is built from TRBV9 and TRBJ2-7; weak D call: TRBD1 (5 bases). V dropped 2 bases and J dropped 6 bases, with 9 bases sitting between them. Germline V gene lookup returns CDR1 SGDLS and CDR2 YYNGEE. This CDR3 has 12 residues. CDR3 sequence (DNA): TGTGCCAGCAGCGTTACAGGTGGCGAGCAGTACTTC. This encodes CASSVTGGEQYF.

The chain combines TRBV4-1 with TRBJ2-4, with TRBD1 as a possible D gene (6 bases). The CDR3 contains 19 residues. V was clipped by 1 base and J by 3 bases, with 22 bases between them. Germline CDR1 MGHRA, CDR2 YSYEKL. The CDR3 sequence is CASSQVKVPQGILKNIQYF. The CDR3 DNA reads TGCGCCAGCAGCCAAGTAAAGGTCCCACAGGGCATCCTCAAAAACATTCAGTACTTC.

The chain combines TRBV7-2 with TRBJ1-6; D may be TRBD1 (5 bases). Germline V lookup: CDR1 SGHTA, CDR2 FQGNSA. This CDR3 contains 15 residues. V was cut by 0 bases and J by 7 bases, with 10 bases left in between. The DNA of the CDR3 is TGTGCCAGCAGCTTAGCCAGGGTTGGAAATTCACCCCTCCACTTT. Its protein product is CASSLARVGNSPLHF.

The J gene is TRBJ1-5, the V gene TRBV6-1; the D is unclear. Trimming shortened V by 3 bases and J by 3 bases, and 9 bases separated the two germline ends. The CDR3 totals 14 residues. Germline V gene sequence: CDR1 MNHNS, CDR2 SASEGT. CDR3: CASSDTVNNQPQHF. CDR3 sequence (DNA): TGTGCCAGCAGTGACACAGTGAACAATCAGCCCCAGCATTTT.

In this sample, this clone turned up a few times. The chain has TRBV5-1 and TRBJ2-1; 8 nucleotides match TRBD2. Germline assignment: CDR1 SGHRS and CDR2 YFSETQ. CDR3 length equals 16 residues. The V and J ends lost 0 bases and 3 bases, in that order; junction bases with no gene match: 5. CDR3 sequence (DNA): TGCGCCAGCAGCTTGGTCCAGCGGGAGAGCTACAATGAGCAGTTCTTC. This codes for CASSLVQRESYNEQFF.

The chain employs TRBV27 and TRBJ1-1; D perhaps matches TRBD1 (6 bases). Looked up from germline, CDR1 is MNHEY and CDR2 is SMNVEV (reference sequence). The CDR3 extends over 13 amino acids. V lost 7 bases and J lost 3, with 12 bases in between. In nucleotides, the CDR3 is TGTGCCAGCAACCCCCAGGGGCACACTGAAGCTTTCTTT. This gives the protein CASNPQGHTEAFF.

The V call is TRBV11-2, the J call TRBJ2-5, with 9 bases identical to TRBD1. The V gene's germline CDR1 is SGHAT and CDR2 FQNNGV. V lost 6 bases and J lost 5; bases outside the gene matches: 10. The CDR3 is 15 residues long. CDR3 sequence (DNA): TGTGCCAGCAGGGTACCGGGACAGGGCGAGGAGACCCAGTACTTC. This sequence encodes CASRVPGQGEETQYF.